What follows is one T cell receptor (beta chain) and its context. Its specific antigen is unknown. Base qualities are not recorded, but no much larger clone differs from it by a single base. This sample stems from a study of CD8+CD57+ T cells in acquired aplastic anemia (dated by TCRdb to 2016 to 2019). Regarding the research as a whole: A mean of about 3.2 ug of DNA, ranging from roughly 0.19 to 27.4 ug, was extracted from sorted CD4+ and CD8+ cells. CD8+CD57+ expansion was defined as a frequency above the mean frequency observed in healthy subjects.

The patients picked for sequencing were ones in whom flow cytometry had shown an expansion of CD8+CD57+ cells. Every patient had a diagnosis of severe acquired aplastic anemia based on International Study of Aplastic Anemia and Agranulocytosis and Camitta criteria. At the time blood was sampled, none of the patients had received any therapy. In the study, sorted CD4+ and CD8+ blood T cells from patients with severe aplastic anemia and from healthy subjects underwent deep sequencing of TCR repertoires. Patients were enrolled in the USA under clinicaltrials.gov protocols 00001620, 01623167, 00001397, 00071045, 00081523 and 00961064. Ficoll-Paque density gradient centrifugation was used to isolate peripheral blood mononuclear cells. CD4+ and CD8+ T cells were sorted by FACS or magnetic beads before DNA extraction. CDR1 is given as KGHDR and CDR2 as SFDVKD, both from the germline V gene. V lost 2 bases and J lost 5 bases; the stretch between them is 6 bases long. Including cysteine and phenylalanine, the CDR3 has 13 amino acids. Only the CDR3 DNA stays, 39 bases, in frame from base 1.

Here is what the overall study found, with its caveats: Around 30 CD8+ CDR3 sequences were shared between patients and controls but appeared highly expressed in patients and within their immunodominant clones. Between patients and healthy controls, no significant difference in CD8+ Simpson's diversity was found (P=0.060).

Genomic DNA was used as template for profiling of TCR beta VDJ combinations and CDR3 sequences. TCR repertoire sequencing was run on an Illumina HiSeq 2000. Regarding the original processing steps: Repertoires were assessed using TRBV/TRBJ rearrangement plots, CDR3 size and DJ length profiles, and Simpson's diversity index. The immunodominant clone was defined as the most abundant DNA sequence in deep sequencing data. CDR3 amino acid sequences were screened for sharing across subjects and were compared with published repertoires and the VDJdb database. Through fastp at Q25 and MiXCR, TCRdb rebuilt clones from the public reads, retaining in-frame beta chains. Every distinct CDR3 protein forms one entry, paired with its most common genes and DNA. The V and J calls come from TCRdb's annotation, not from the publication. Present in this sample are approximately 180,000 distinct CDR3 sequences, approximately 52% of which were seen just once. Of the sample, 1.8% is held by the ten largest clones.

Recombination joined TRBV24-1 with TRBJ1-5; TRBD1 is perhaps the D gene, given 6 matching bases. The TCR was taken from a human donor with aplastic anemia. The specimen sequenced was sorted CD4+, CD8+, or CD8+CD57+ T cells (not recorded which) from PBMCs. The nucleotide sequence is TGTGCCACCAGTGATTACAGGGATCAGCCCCAGCATTTT. This encodes CATSDYRDQPQHF.